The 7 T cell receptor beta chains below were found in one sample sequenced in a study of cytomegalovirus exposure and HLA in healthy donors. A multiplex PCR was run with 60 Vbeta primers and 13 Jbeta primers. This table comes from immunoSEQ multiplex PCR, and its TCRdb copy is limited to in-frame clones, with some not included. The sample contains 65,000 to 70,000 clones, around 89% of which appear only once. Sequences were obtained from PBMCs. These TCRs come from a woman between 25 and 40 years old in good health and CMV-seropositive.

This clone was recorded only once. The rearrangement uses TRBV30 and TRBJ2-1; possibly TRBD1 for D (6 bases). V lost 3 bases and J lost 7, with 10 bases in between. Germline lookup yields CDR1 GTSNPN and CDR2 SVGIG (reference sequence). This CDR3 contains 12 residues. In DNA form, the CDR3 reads TGTGCCTGGAGGGGGGCCAAGAATGAGCAGTTCTTC. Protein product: CAWRGAKNEQFF.

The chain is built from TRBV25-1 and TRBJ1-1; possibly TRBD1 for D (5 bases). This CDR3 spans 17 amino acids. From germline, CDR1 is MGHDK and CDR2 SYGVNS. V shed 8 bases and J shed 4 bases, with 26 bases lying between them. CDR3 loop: CASGNVVGGSVGTEAFF. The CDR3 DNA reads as TGTGCCAGCGGTAATGTGGTGGGGGGGAGTGTAGGCACTGAAGCTTTCTTT.

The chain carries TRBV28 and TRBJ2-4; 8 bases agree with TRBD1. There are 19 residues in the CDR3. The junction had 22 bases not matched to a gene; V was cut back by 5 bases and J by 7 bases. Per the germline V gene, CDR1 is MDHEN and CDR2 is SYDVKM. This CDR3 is CASSPHRTGSSQWENIQYF. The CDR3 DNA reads TGTGCCAGCAGTCCCCATCGGACAGGGAGTAGTCAGTGGGAGAACATTCAGTACTTC. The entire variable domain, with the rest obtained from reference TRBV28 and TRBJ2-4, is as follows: DVKVTQSSRYLVKRTGEKVFLECVQDMDHENMFWYRQDPGLGLRLIYFSYDVKMKEKGDIPEGYSVSREKKERFSLILESASTNQTSMYLCASSPHRTGSSQWENIQYFGAGTRLSVL.

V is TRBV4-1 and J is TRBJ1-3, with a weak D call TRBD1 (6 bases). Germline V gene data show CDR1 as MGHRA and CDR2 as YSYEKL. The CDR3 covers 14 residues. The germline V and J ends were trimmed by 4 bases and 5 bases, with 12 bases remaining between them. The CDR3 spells CASSRTEARNTIYF. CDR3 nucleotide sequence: TGCGCCAGCAGCCGGACAGAGGCCCGAAACACCATATATTTT.

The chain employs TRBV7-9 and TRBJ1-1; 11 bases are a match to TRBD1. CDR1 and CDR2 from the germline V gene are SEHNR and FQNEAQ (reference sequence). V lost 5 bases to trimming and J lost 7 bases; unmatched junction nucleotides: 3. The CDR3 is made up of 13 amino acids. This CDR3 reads CASSPGTGGEAFF. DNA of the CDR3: TGTGCCAGCAGCCCCGGGACAGGGGGTGAAGCTTTCTTT.

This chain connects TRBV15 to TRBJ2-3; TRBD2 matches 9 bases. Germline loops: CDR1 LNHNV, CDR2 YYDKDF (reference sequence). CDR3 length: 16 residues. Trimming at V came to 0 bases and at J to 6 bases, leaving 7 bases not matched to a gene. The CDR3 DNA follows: TGTGCCACCAGCAGAGACATAGCGGGAGCCTCGGATACGCAGTATTTT. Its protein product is CATSRDIAGASDTQYF. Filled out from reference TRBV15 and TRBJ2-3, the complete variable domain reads DAMVIQNPRYQVTQFGKPVTLSCSQTLNHNVMYWYQQKSSQAPKLLFHYYDKDFNNEADTPDNFQSRRPNTSFCFLDIRSPGLGDTAMYLCATSRDIAGASDTQYFGPGTRLTVL.

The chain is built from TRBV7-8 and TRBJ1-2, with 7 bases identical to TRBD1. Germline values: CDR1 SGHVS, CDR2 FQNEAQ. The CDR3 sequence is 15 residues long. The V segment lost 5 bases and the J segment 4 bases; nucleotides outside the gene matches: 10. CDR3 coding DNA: TGTGCCAGCAGCCCCTCACAGGGGCCCGGCTATGGCTACACCTTC. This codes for CASSPSQGPGYGYTF.